Reported below is one T cell receptor (beta chain). Its antigen is not identified. An end of the junction differs from the germline gene, which may be a read error. The sample originates from a study of regulatory T cells in long-lasting Graves disease. Study-wide results and limits: Whereas more than 950 public clonotypes were shared by new patients, persistent patients shared more, at roughly 2,500. Persistent-disease Graves' patients showed less TCR diversity than new cases.

Both iRepertoire HTBI primers and Arm-PCR of CDR3 regions were used to build the TCR beta libraries. TCRdb reprocessed the multiplex PCR reads via MiXCR and lists one record per CDR3 protein. The sample records about 430,000 distinct CDR3 sequences, about 21% being singletons. The CDR3 totals 14 residues. Time point described: persistent/refractory GD, antithyroid drugs over 5 years with positive TRAb. The TCR library was prepared using RNA isolated from PBMCs. The chain combines TRBV12-3 or TRBV12-4 with TRBJ1-5; 8 nucleotides match TRBD1. The sequences come from peripheral blood mononuclear cells (PBMCs), collected when the disease was refractory, from a patient treated with antithyroid drugs. The sequence came from a female donor with Graves disease. For the CDR3, the DNA is TGTGCCGGCAGTCCCACAGGGGGGAATCAGCCCCAGCATTTT. Its translation is CAGSPTGGNQPQHF.